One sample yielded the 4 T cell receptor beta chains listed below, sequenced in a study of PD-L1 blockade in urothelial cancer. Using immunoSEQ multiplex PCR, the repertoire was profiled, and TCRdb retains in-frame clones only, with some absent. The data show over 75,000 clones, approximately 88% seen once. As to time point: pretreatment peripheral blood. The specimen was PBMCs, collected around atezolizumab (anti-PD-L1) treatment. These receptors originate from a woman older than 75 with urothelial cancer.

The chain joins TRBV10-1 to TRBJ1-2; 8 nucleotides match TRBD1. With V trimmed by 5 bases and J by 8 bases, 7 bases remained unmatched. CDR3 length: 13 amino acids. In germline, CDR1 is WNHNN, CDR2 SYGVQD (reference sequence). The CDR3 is CASSPGTGRGYTF. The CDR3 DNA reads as TGCGCCAGCAGTCCCGGGACAGGACGGGGCTACACCTTC.

The CDR3 coding sequence is TGTGCCAGCGCGTATGAAGGGAGGAACACTGAAGCTTTCTTT. Amino acids: CASAYEGRNTEAFF. This chain links TRBV11-1 with TRBJ1-1; D uncertain. Trimming cost V 8 bases and J 1 base, with 14 bases left between them. Germline CDR1 reads SGHAT; CDR2 reads FQDESV (reference sequence). The CDR3 runs to 14 residues.

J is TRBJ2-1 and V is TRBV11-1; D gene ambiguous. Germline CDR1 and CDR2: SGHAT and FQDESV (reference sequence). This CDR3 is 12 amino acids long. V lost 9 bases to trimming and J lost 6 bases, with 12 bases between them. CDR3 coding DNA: TGTGCCAGTACCGAAGCAGGCAATGAGCAGTTCTTC. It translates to CASTEAGNEQFF. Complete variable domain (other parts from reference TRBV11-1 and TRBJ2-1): EAEVAQSPRYKITEKSQAVAFWCDPISGHATLYWYRQILGQGPELLVQFQDESVVDDSQLPKDRFSAERLKGVDSTLKIQPAELGDSAMYLCASTEAGNEQFFGPGTRLTVL.

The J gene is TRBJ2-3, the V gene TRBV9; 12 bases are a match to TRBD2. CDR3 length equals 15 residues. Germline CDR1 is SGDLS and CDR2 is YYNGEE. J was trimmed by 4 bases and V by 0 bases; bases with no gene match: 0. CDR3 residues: CASSVASGRADTQYF. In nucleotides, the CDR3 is TGTGCCAGCAGCGTAGCTAGCGGGAGGGCAGATACGCAGTATTTT.